The 30 T cell receptor beta chains given below trace back to one sample, sequenced in a study of OX40 agonist ivuxolimab in advanced cancers. Assay: immunoSEQ multiplex PCR; the TCRdb copy retains only in-frame clones and omits some. The sample lists over 85,000 clones; less than 95% were seen once. Material: CD4+ or CD8+ T cells sorted from blood, obtained in a trial of the OX40 agonist ivuxolimab. The receptors shown here come from an adult with an advanced solid tumor such as melanoma, head and neck, liver or kidney cancer.

The chain employs TRBV19 and TRBJ1-1; no firm D call. CDR1 and CDR2 from the germline V gene are LNHDA and SQIVND (reference sequence). Trimming removed 6 bases from V and 2 bases from J, with 10 bases in between. CDR3 size: 13 residues. CDR3 protein: CASSANLNTEAFF. In DNA, the CDR3 is TGTGCCAGTAGCGCGAATTTAAACACTGAAGCTTTCTTT.

The J gene is TRBJ2-5, the V gene TRBV7-2; 16 positions match TRBD2. With 7 bases clipped from V and 5 bases from J, the junction kept 13 bases outside the gene matches. Germline CDR1 reads SGHTA; CDR2 reads FQGNSA. This CDR3 spans 18 amino acids. This CDR3 is CASNSGTSGRAGHETQYF. As DNA, the CDR3 is TGTGCCAGCAACTCGGGGACTAGCGGGAGGGCCGGGCACGAGACCCAGTACTTC.

V gene TRBV5-6 combines with J gene TRBJ2-2; 7 bases match TRBD1. The CDR3 runs to 16 residues. CDR1 is SGHDT, CDR2 YYEEEE, per germline. Unmatched junction bases numbered 12, after V lost 5 bases and J lost 5 bases. The CDR3 reads CASSFDRAWRTGELFF. The DNA of the CDR3 is TGTGCCAGCAGTTTCGACAGGGCCTGGCGGACCGGGGAGCTGTTTTTT.

The chain couples TRBV9 to TRBJ2-1; possible D gene TRBD2, 6 bases. V was pared by 0 bases and J by 4 bases, with 14 bases between. This CDR3 region has 16 residues. Per germline, CDR1 SGDLS and CDR2 YYNGEE. The DNA of the CDR3 is TGTGCCAGCAGCGTAGGGCTGTCTAGCGAATACAATGAGCAGTTCTTC. This translates into CASSVGLSSEYNEQFF.

This chain connects TRBV28 to TRBJ2-1, with TRBD2 identical over 10 bases. The ends lost 5 bases at V and 9 bases at J; junction bases unmatched: 7. Germline-derived CDR1 and CDR2 are MDHEN and SYDVKM. This CDR3 has 14 residues. The CDR3 loop reads CASSRTSGMGEQFF. The CDR3 bases are TGTGCCAGCAGTAGGACTAGCGGAATGGGTGAGCAGTTCTTC.

The chain combines TRBV27 with TRBJ2-7; 9 bases fit TRBD2. CDR1 is MNHEY, CDR2 SMNVEV, per germline (reference sequence). CDR3 length equals 14 residues. Losses at the gene ends were 4 bases for V and 0 bases for J; bases not matched to a gene: 1. CDR3 nucleotides: TGTGCCAGCAGTTGGACTAGCGACTCCTACGAGCAGTACTTC. Amino acid sequence: CASSWTSDSYEQYF.

The chain recombines TRBV5-6 with TRBJ2-7; 8 bases align to TRBD1. In germline, CDR1 is SGHDT, CDR2 YYEEEE. The length of the CDR3 is 13 residues. V was clipped by 4 bases and J by 1 base; unmatched bases: 1. The CDR3 is CASSRTGSYEQYF. DNA of the CDR3: TGTGCCAGCAGCCGGACAGGGTCCTACGAGCAGTACTTC.

This chain joins TRBV19 and TRBJ2-2; 8 bases match TRBD1. Germline values: CDR1 LNHDA, CDR2 SQIVND (reference sequence). The CDR3 consists of 15 residues. V shed 5 bases and J 4 bases; nucleotides not matched to a gene: 6. In DNA form, the CDR3 reads TGTGCCAGTAGTTTTCAGGGGGCGGCCACCGGGGAGCTGTTTTTT. Translation gives CASSFQGAATGELFF.

This chain connects TRBV7-3 to TRBJ2-1; 8 bases map to TRBD2. Looked up from germline, CDR1 is SGHTA and CDR2 is FQGTGA. The CDR3 has 16 residues. The junction had 8 bases not matched to a gene; V was cut back by 5 bases and J by 2 bases. DNA for the CDR3: TGTGCCAGCAGCCCACCGGGACTAGAAGCCTACAATGAGCAGTTCTTC. This encodes CASSPPGLEAYNEQFF.

The CDR3 sequence is CASSNTDRGPSYEQYF. The CDR3 DNA reads as TGTGCCAGCAGCAACACGGACAGGGGGCCCTCCTACGAGCAGTACTTC. This chain connects TRBV5-4 to TRBJ2-7; the match to TRBD1 covers 11 bases. Germline CDR1 reads SGHNT; CDR2 reads YYREEE (reference sequence). There are 16 residues in the CDR3. The trim removed 4 bases at V and 0 bases at J, leaving 6 bases unmatched.

CDR3 DNA: TGCAGCGTTGTTGGGACTAGCGCGAGCTCCTACAATGAGCAGTTCTTC. Translation: CSVVGTSASSYNEQFF. This chain joins TRBV29-1 and TRBJ2-1; 10 bases are a match to TRBD2. The CDR3 totals 16 residues. Germline CDR1 and CDR2: SQVTM and ANQGSEA. Trimming cost V 4 bases and J 0 bases; bases outside gene matches: 6.

The CDR3 sequence: CASSRDRGNYGYTF. The CDR3 DNA reads as TGTGCCAGCAGCCGGGACAGGGGAAACTATGGCTACACCTTC. The genes are TRBV2 and TRBJ1-2; 10 positions agree with TRBD1. V trimming: 6 bases; J trimming: 2 bases; junction bases outside the gene matches: 3. There are 14 residues in the CDR3. Per the germline V gene, CDR1 is SNHLY and CDR2 is FYNNEI.

The chain links TRBV28 to TRBJ2-2, with 8 bases identical to TRBD1. Germline V gene sequence: CDR1 MDHEN, CDR2 SYDVKM. The CDR3 totals 16 residues. After removal of 5 bases from V and 2 bases from J, the junction contained 7 bases not matched to a gene. CDR3 protein: CASSATGQANTGELFF. The CDR3 DNA sequence: TGTGCCAGCAGTGCCACGGGACAGGCTAACACCGGGGAGCTGTTTTTT.

The chain recombines TRBV10-3 with TRBJ2-5, with D unclear. The ends were cut back, 4 bases at V and 2 bases at J, with 14 bases in the middle. CDR1 and CDR2 from the germline V gene are ENHRY and SYGVKD. The CDR3 length is 15 residues. CDR3 DNA: TGTGCCATCAGTGTATCTGGGGAACCTCAAGAGACCCAGTACTTC. Translating gives CAISVSGEPQETQYF.

The chain carries TRBV2 and TRBJ2-1, with D possibly TRBD2 on 6 matching bases. V gave up 3 bases and J gave up 7 bases, with 16 bases separating them. The CDR3 is 15 residues long. Germline V gene data show CDR1 as SNHLY and CDR2 as FYNNEI. CDR3 nucleotides: TGTGCCAGCAGTGAGGAAGGGGCGGGGCGGAATGAGCAGTTCTTC. As protein: CASSEEGAGRNEQFF.

The chain has TRBV18 and TRBJ2-1; TRBD1 agrees at 10 bases. The trim removed 3 bases at V and 2 bases at J, leaving 10 bases unmatched. The CDR3 is made up of 18 amino acids. CDR1 KGHSH and CDR2 LQKENI come from the germline V gene. The CDR3 region has the DNA TGTGCCAGCTCACCGCAAATGGCGGGACAGGGGACCTACAATGAGCAGTTCTTC. Translating it yields CASSPQMAGQGTYNEQFF.

This chain links TRBV28 with TRBJ2-7; 8 nucleotides match TRBD2. The germline gives CDR1 MDHEN, CDR2 SYDVKM. CDR3 length equals 15 residues. The V segment lost 3 bases and the J segment 7 bases; nucleotides outside the gene matches: 11. Here the CDR3 reads CASSLSGLGVEEQYF. The CDR3 DNA reads TGTGCCAGCAGTTTGTCGGGACTAGGAGTGGAAGAGCAGTACTTC.

V gene TRBV5-1 combines with J gene TRBJ2-7, with TRBD2 matching 10 bases. V dropped 1 base and J dropped 7; count of bases not matched to a gene: 17. The CDR3 is 18 amino acids. CDR1 and CDR2 from the germline V gene are SGHRS and YFSETQ. DNA of the CDR3: TGCGCCAGCAGCTTGTTCCGTACGACTAGCGGGCTTAGAGTGGAGCAGTACTTC. Protein: CASSLFRTTSGLRVEQYF.

The chain recombines TRBV5-4 with TRBJ2-1; D remains ambiguous. With 4 bases removed from V and 8 bases from J, the gap between germline ends came to 19 bases. CDR3 length equals 15 residues. Germline CDR1 is SGHNT and CDR2 is YYREEE (reference sequence). CDR3 protein: CASSPIPSPIDEQFF. For the CDR3, the DNA is TGTGCCAGCAGCCCCATCCCCTCACCCATCGATGAGCAGTTCTTC.

This rearrangement joins TRBV27 to TRBJ2-5; 7 bases agree with TRBD2. With 0 bases clipped from V and 3 bases from J, the junction kept 4 bases outside the gene matches. CDR1 is MNHEY, CDR2 SMNVEV, per germline (reference sequence). CDR3 size: 15 residues. The CDR3 sequence is CASSLSLAVKETQYF. CDR3 nucleotides: TGTGCCAGCAGTTTATCCCTAGCGGTCAAAGAGACCCAGTACTTC.

This clone was detected only once. J is TRBJ1-1 and V is TRBV7-2; possible D gene TRBD1, 6 bases. The germline V and J ends were trimmed by 5 bases and 6 bases, with 16 bases remaining between them. The length of the CDR3 is 14 residues. CDR1 and CDR2 from the germline V gene are SGHTA and FQGNSA. The DNA for the CDR3 is TGTGCCAGCAGCACACAGGGACTTGGGGCTGAAGCTTTCTTT. Encoded protein: CASSTQGLGAEAFF.

This chain connects TRBV5-4 to TRBJ2-7; 9 bases fit TRBD1. V dropped 4 bases and J dropped 2; count of bases not matched to a gene: 7. Germline CDR1 reads SGHNT; CDR2 reads YYREEE (reference sequence). This CDR3 has 15 amino acids. In DNA, the CDR3 is TGTGCCAGCAGCCTCCCGGGACAGGGAGCCTACGAGCAGTACTTC. Translated, it gives CASSLPGQGAYEQYF.

V is TRBV6-6 and J is TRBJ1-3; D unresolved. Per the germline V gene, CDR1 is MNHNY and CDR2 is SVGAGI (reference sequence). CDR3 length: 15 residues. V lost 6 bases to trimming and J lost 2 bases, with 14 bases between them. The CDR3 nucleotides are TGTGCCAGCAGCATAAGGTGGGGAACTGGAAACACCATATATTTT. Translating gives CASSIRWGTGNTIYF.

This rearrangement joins TRBV5-1 to TRBJ1-1; a weak D match, TRBD1 (5 bases). Germline V gene lookup returns CDR1 SGHRS and CDR2 YFSETQ. V lost 7 bases to trimming and J lost 1 base, with 14 bases between them. The CDR3 loop spans 14 amino acids. CDR3 residues: CASGRGRENTEAFF. The CDR3 bases are TGCGCCAGCGGTCGGGGGAGGGAGAACACTGAAGCTTTCTTT.

This clone was observed a single time. The chain has TRBV6-1 and TRBJ2-7; 7 bases fit TRBD2. This CDR3 region has 14 residues. V gave up 6 bases and J gave up 3 bases; unmatched junction bases: 8. Germline loops: CDR1 MNHNS, CDR2 SASEGT. The CDR3 loop reads CASSFSGKNYEQYF. The CDR3 bases are TGTGCCAGCAGCTTCAGCGGGAAAAACTACGAGCAGTACTTC.

The chain carries TRBV19 and TRBJ1-5, with D tentatively TRBD1 (6 bases). V was cut by 5 bases and J by 2 bases, with 13 bases left in between. Germline loops: CDR1 LNHDA, CDR2 SQIVND (reference sequence). This CDR3 is 15 amino acids long. In DNA, the CDR3 is TGTGCCAGTAGTTTACAGGGAATCGGCAATCAGCCCCAGCATTTT. It is translated as CASSLQGIGNQPQHF.

CDR3 in amino acids: CASRDGRGTDTQYF. The CDR3, as DNA: TGTGCCAGCCGGGACGGCAGGGGGACAGATACGCAGTATTTT. The chain carries TRBV11-3 and TRBJ2-3; 7 bases align to TRBD1. The CDR3 totals 14 residues. The V and J ends lost 8 bases and 3 bases, in that order; junction bases with no gene match: 8. CDR1 is SGHNT, CDR2 YENEEA, per germline.

The CDR3 loop is CASSVTGWGEKLFF. The CDR3 coding sequence is TGTGCCAGTAGCGTTACAGGTTGGGGTGAAAAACTGTTTTTT. The V and J genes are TRBV19 and TRBJ1-4; tentative D call: TRBD1 (5 bases). This CDR3 spans 14 amino acids. V lost 6 bases and J 7 bases, leaving 15 bases between the germline ends. Germline V gene lookup returns CDR1 LNHDA and CDR2 SQIVND (reference sequence).

This chain connects TRBV18 to TRBJ2-1; 9 bases agree with TRBD1. Losses at the gene ends were 6 bases for V and 6 bases for J; bases not matched to a gene: 9. The CDR3 covers 15 residues. Germline V gene lookup returns CDR1 KGHSH and CDR2 LQKENI. In nucleotides, the CDR3 is TGTGCCAGCTCCCCTAGACAGGGGGAAACCAATGAGCAGTTCTTC. It translates to CASSPRQGETNEQFF.

The chain's CDR3 is CASSYSGSGRLNEQFF. CDR3 sequence (DNA): TGTGCCAGCAGTTACTCGGGTAGCGGGAGGTTGAATGAGCAGTTCTTC. This chain connects TRBV6-5 to TRBJ2-1; TRBD2 agrees at 10 bases. The CDR3 is made up of 16 amino acids. CDR1 and CDR2 (germline): MNHEY, SVGAGI. J lost 7 bases, V lost 0 bases, and 6 bases had no gene match.